This TCR beta chain is drawn from a study of blood T cell repertoires in COVID-19. Study-wide context: Some COVID-19 samples were acute and others convalescent; all came from the United States, Italy and Spain. PBMCs, B-cell-depleted T cells, or T cells were the source of the cDNA or gDNA that made up the material.

The CDR3 is 16 residues long. V gave up 0 bases and J gave up 1 base, with 10 bases separating them. The germline CDR1 and CDR2 sequences are SGHNT and YYREEE (reference sequence). How the authors handled the data: Scientists estimated how many nucleated cells there were by amplifying reference gene primers. Clones were read by immunoSEQ multiplex PCR, and TCRdb kept only the in-frame ones, dropping some. V, J and clone size are those of that table, while D and trimming were read from the DNA. The sample yields around 25,000 clones, about 91% seen once. This sequence originates from a human donor in a cohort sampled during active COVID-19. The specimen was peripheral blood. The V call is TRBV5-4, the J call TRBJ2-2; tentative D call: TRBD2 (6 bases). CDR3 protein: CASSLGVGRNTGELFF. The CDR3 DNA reads TGTGCCAGCAGCTTGGGAGTCGGGAGGAACACCGGGGAGCTGTTTTTT.